These 8 T cell receptor beta chains originate from one sample sequenced in a study of cytomegalovirus exposure and HLA in healthy donors. This PCR relied on a set of 60 Vbeta primers and 13 Jbeta primers. Method: immunoSEQ multiplex PCR; TCRdb's copy keeps in-frame clones and lacks some. This sample carries some 180,000 clones, approximately 80% of them seen once, and the ten largest clones take 2.9%. The source material was PBMCs. The origin of the receptors is a female donor in good health and CMV-seronegative.

The V gene is TRBV11-2, the J gene TRBJ2-5; D perhaps matches TRBD2 (5 bases). The DNA end lines up better with TRBJ2-7; the J call may be wrong. The CDR3 is 16 residues long. In germline, CDR1 is SGHAT, CDR2 FQNNGV. The CDR3 protein is CASSTGVGLVGYEQYF. Written as DNA, the CDR3 is TGTGCCAGCAGCACCGGGGTGGGTCTAGTTGGCTACGAGCAGTACTTC.

This chain connects TRBV9 to TRBJ1-1; TRBD1 is a possible D gene (5 bases). There are 14 residues in the CDR3. CDR1 SGDLS and CDR2 YYNGEE come from the germline V gene. The ends were cut back, 4 bases at V and 3 bases at J, with 13 bases in the middle. In DNA, the CDR3 is TGTGCCAGCAGCTCCTCAGGGAAAGACACTGAAGCTTTCTTT. Translation gives CASSSSGKDTEAFF.

The genes are TRBV5-6 and TRBJ2-7, with 11 nucleotides matching TRBD2. The J segment lost 2 bases and the V segment lost 4 bases, leaving 8 bases of the junction unmatched. CDR3 length equals 16 residues. Germline-derived CDR1 and CDR2 are SGHDT and YYEEEE. This CDR3 reads CASSNGRLAGTYEQYF. CDR3 in DNA: TGTGCCAGCAGCAATGGGCGACTAGCGGGAACCTACGAGCAGTACTTC.

The rearrangement links TRBV9 to TRBJ2-1; 8 nucleotides line up with TRBD2. Germline V CDR1 and CDR2: SGDLS, YYNGEE. The CDR3 is 16 residues long. With 3 bases clipped from V and 0 bases from J, the junction kept 5 bases outside the gene matches. CDR3 residues: CASSETGGSSYNEQFF. Here the CDR3 DNA reads TGTGCCAGCAGCGAAACGGGAGGGAGCTCCTACAATGAGCAGTTCTTC.

The V gene is TRBV18, the J gene TRBJ2-1; D may be TRBD1 (5 bases). The CDR3 length is 12 residues. V was shortened by 4 bases and J by 8 bases, with 9 bases between the two germline ends. Germline values: CDR1 KGHSH, CDR2 LQKENI. CDR3 loop: CASSRQYDEQFF. The CDR3, as DNA: TGTGCCAGCTCACGACAGTATGATGAGCAGTTCTTC. Based on the CDR3 plus reference TRBV18 and TRBJ2-1, the full variable domain is NAGVMQNPRHLVRRRGQEARLRCSPMKGHSHVYWYRQLPEEGLKFMVYLQKENIIDESGMPKERFSAEFPKEGPSILRIQQVVRGDSAAYFCASSRQYDEQFFGPGTRLTVL.

This clone has just a few counts. The chain combines TRBV15 with TRBJ2-4, with 7 positions matching TRBD1. Germline CDR1 and CDR2: LNHNV and YYDKDF (reference sequence). The CDR3 sequence is 14 residues long. The junction had 7 bases not matched to a gene; V was cut back by 9 bases and J by 2 bases. The CDR3 nucleotides are TGTGCCACGGAAGGGGGCGCACCCAAAAACATTCAGTACTTC. It codes for CATEGGAPKNIQYF. The full variable domain, rest sourced from reference TRBV15 and TRBJ2-4, is DAMVIQNPRYQVTQFGKPVTLSCSQTLNHNVMYWYQQKSSQAPKLLFHYYDKDFNNEADTPDNFQSRRPNTSFCFLDIRSPGLGDTAMYLCATEGGAPKNIQYFGAGTRLSVL.

This clone came up once. The chain recombines TRBV27 with TRBJ2-2, with TRBD2 identical over 7 bases. Looked up from germline, CDR1 is MNHEY and CDR2 is SMNVEV (reference sequence). The V gene end was trimmed by 5 bases and the J gene end by 4 bases; junction bases not matched to a gene: 16. This CDR3 comprises 18 residues. CDR3 loop: CASSLLGEGRGFTGELFF. The CDR3 DNA reads TGTGCCAGCAGTCTTCTGGGGGAGGGGCGGGGCTTCACCGGGGAGCTGTTTTTT.

V and J are TRBV30 and TRBJ1-2; D ambiguous. Between the trimmed V and J ends, which lost 0 bases and 5 bases, there was a span of 10 bases. The germline V gene encodes CDR1 GTSNPN and CDR2 SVGIG (reference sequence). The CDR3 runs to 13 residues. Here the CDR3 DNA reads TGTGCCTGGAGTGTCGGCAGGTCGTATGGCTACACCTTC. Translating gives CAWSVGRSYGYTF.